Included here is one T cell receptor beta chain sequence, with context. The antigen is not known. Profiling relied on immunoSEQ multiplex PCR, and the TCRdb table lists in-frame clones only, not all of them. In the table there are 5,400 or so clones, around 84% of which are singletons. This sample is drawn from a study of T cells in localized non-small cell lung cancer. Whole-study findings and limits: Adjacent lung exhibited a median of about 50 among the 100 most abundant tumor clones. There was higher T cell clonality in uninvolved adjacent lung than in tumor, and it was highest there.

Per the germline V gene, CDR1 is SGHVS and CDR2 is FQNEAQ. This CDR3 is 14 amino acids long. V gave up 5 bases and J gave up 4 bases, with 13 bases separating them. The specimen comprised PBMCs, sampled before any cancer treatment. This chain uses TRBV7-8 with TRBJ2-3; TRBD1 is a possible D gene (6 bases). The clonotype comes from a woman aged 40 to 75 with stage II lung adenocarcinoma. The CDR3 region has the DNA TGTGCCAGCAGCCAAAATTCAGGGGCAGATACGCAGTATTTT. This codes for CASSQNSGADTQYF.